The clone carrying this T cell receptor (beta chain) was seen a few times. TCRdb reprocessed the 5' RACE reads via MiXCR and lists one record per CDR3 protein. In the table there are 150,000 to 200,000 distinct CDR3 sequences, about 6% of which are singletons. The entry originates in a study of T cells after yellow fever vaccination. Per germline, CDR1 MGHRA and CDR2 YSYEKL. This CDR3 region has 17 residues. V was clipped by 2 bases and J by 8 bases; unmatched bases: 17. The clonotype originates from a man aged 18 to 35 who received the YFV17D yellow fever vaccine. The chain recombines TRBV4-1 with TRBJ1-2, with 7 bases that match TRBD1. Specimen: CD4+ T cells sorted from PBMCs, collected on the day of the first yellow fever vaccination. DNA for the CDR3: TGCGCCAGCAGCCAACCTACCCGTCGACAGGGACTGAGGGGCTACACCTTC. Translation: CASSQPTRRQGLRGYTF.